This TCR beta chain is from a study of tumor T cells in aggressive B-cell lymphoma. The CDR3 is 14 amino acids. In germline, CDR1 is SEHNR, CDR2 FQNEAQ (reference sequence). V lost 4 bases, J lost 5 bases, and 4 bases stayed unmatched. Profiled with immunoSEQ multiplex PCR; TCRdb holds only in-frame clones, not every one. The sample consists of some 9,500 clones, 85% of them appearing once. The sequencing sample was made of tumor tissue. The receptor's source is an adult with diffuse large B cell lymphoma. The gene calls are TRBV7-9 and TRBJ2-7, with 11 bases aligning to TRBD1. As DNA, the CDR3 is TGTGCCAGCAGCTCGGACAGGGGGCTCAACGAGCAGTACTTC. It encodes CASSSDRGLNEQYF.